This entry features one T cell receptor (beta chain) sequence. Its antigen is still unknown. This record comes from a study of T cells in localized non-small cell lung cancer. The study's findings and limits: Higher T cell density in the blood was associated with longer overall survival, whereas higher adjacent-lung clonality associated with shorter survival. Because researchers sequenced only one region of the tumor, heterogeneity is still possible. Out of the top 100 tumor clones, a median around 56 were seen in adjacent lung. Measurement of T cell clonality placed uninvolved adjacent lung highest, above the level in tumor.

The assay was immunoSEQ multiplex PCR, and TCRdb's table has in-frame clones only and misses some. The sample has approximately 4,500 clones, 90% to 95% seen once. CDR3 length equals 14 residues. Germline lookup yields CDR1 SGHDT and CDR2 YYEEEE. V was clipped by 6 bases and J by 0 bases, with 13 bases between them. The TCR was taken from a woman between 35 and 70 years old with stage I lung adenocarcinoma. The chain joins TRBV5-6 to TRBJ2-7; tentative D call: TRBD2 (6 bases). Sequencing used peripheral blood, obtained before any cancer treatment. CDR3 loop: CASTVAAPSYEQYF. Written as DNA, the CDR3 is TGTGCCAGCACCGTAGCGGCGCCCTCCTACGAGCAGTACTTC.